The rows below give T cell receptor beta chains drawn from one sample of a study of blood T cell repertoires in COVID-19. The data were produced by immunoSEQ multiplex PCR, yet TCRdb's version contains in-frame clones alone and is incomplete. The repertoire consists of about 430,000 clones, with approximately 87% occurring once and the leading ten covering 0.97%. Sequencing used PBMCs or T cells enriched from blood (not recorded which). Receptor source: a woman under 40 with acute COVID-19. The CDR3 runs from the conserved cysteine through the conserved F or W. A D gene is named only where the DNA matches it firmly. Some rows have no size entry. The others give once, few or many, or a class for an expanded clone.

d_call | clone_size | j_call | v_call | cdr3_nt | cdr3_aa
. | . | TRBJ1-1 | TRBV6-5 | TGTGCCAGCAGTTACTCGGAGGGCAGTAACACTGAAGCTTTCTTT | CASSYSEGSNTEAFF
. | . | TRBJ2-3 | TRBV19 | TGTGCCAGTAGTATATCAGGGGATCCTAGCACAGATACGCAGTATTTT | CASSISGDPSTDTQYF
TRBD2 | . | TRBJ2-5 | TRBV18 | TGTGCCAGCTCACCCGTGGGACTAGCGGGGGGAGAGACCCAGTACTTC | CASSPVGLAGGETQYF
TRBD1 | . | TRBJ1-6 | TRBV4-3 | TGCGCCAGCAGCCAAGCGACAGGGAGGAGTTCACCCCTCCACTTT | CASSQATGRSSPLHF
. | . | TRBJ2-5 | TRBV5-1 | TGCGCCAGCAGCTTCCGAGGGCTTCGGCAGGGGCGGGGGATGGAGACCCAGTACTTC | CASSFRGLRQGRGMETQYF
. | . | TRBJ2-4 | TRBV2 | TGTGCCAGCAGTGTCTACGGACAGAACGTAGCCAAAAACATTCAGTACTTC | CASSVYGQNVAKNIQYF
TRBD1 | few | TRBJ2-7 | TRBV24-1 | TGTGCCACCAGTGATCCTGGACAGGGCTACGAGCAGTACTTC | CATSDPGQGYEQYF
. | . | TRBJ2-2 | TRBV5-8 | TGTGCCAGCAGGCTTGGAACAGGTTGGGGGAACACCGGGGAGCTGTTTTTT | CASRLGTGWGNTGELFF
. | . | TRBJ2-1 | TRBV6-5 | TGTGCCAGCAGTTATTTGGGGGGTGGCAATGAGCAGTTCTTC | CASSYLGGGNEQFF
. | . | TRBJ1-1 | TRBV6-1 | TGTGCCAGCAGTGAAGGGAGGATTTCTAGGGCAACGAACACTGAAGCTTTCTTT | CASSEGRISRATNTEAFF
. | . | TRBJ2-7 | TRBV28 | TGTGCCAGCATCCCGACAGGACGCGGCGAGCAGTACTTC | CASIPTGRGEQYF
. | . | TRBJ2-7 | TRBV7-9 | TGTGCCAGCAGTGGGACATCCGCTTCCTACGAGCAGTACTTC | CASSGTSASYEQYF
. | . | TRBJ1-4 | TRBV30 | TGTGCCTGGGATCAGGGCAGGAATGAAAAACTGTTTTTT | CAWDQGRNEKLFF
. | . | TRBJ1-1 | TRBV7-9 | TGTGCCAGCAGCTTAGGGAGGCCGGGCAGGGGTATTCGGAAAGAAGCTTTCTTT | CASSLGRPGRGIRKEAFF
TRBD1 | . | TRBJ1-3 | TRBV19 | TGTGCCAGTGGCCCGACAGGGCCTGGTGGAAACACCATATATTTT | CASGPTGPGGNTIYF
. | . | TRBJ1-5 | TRBV10-3 | TGTGCCTCACGGTTTTCCATCGGGCAGCCCCAGCATTTT | CASRFSIGQPQHF
. | . | TRBJ1-6 | TRBV30 | TGTGCCTGGAGTGTACAGGGTCAATCACCCCTCCACTTT | CAWSVQGQSPLHF
. | . | TRBJ1-5 | TRBV19 | TGTGCCAGTAGCCTAACGAGGGCCGTTTACAATCAGCCCCAGCATTTT | CASSLTRAVYNQPQHF
TRBD1 | . | TRBJ2-2 | TRBV5-6 | TGTGCCAGCAGCTCCGGGACAGGGGCATCCGGGGAGCTGTTTTTT | CASSSGTGASGELFF
. | . | TRBJ2-5 | TRBV30 | TGTGCCTGGAGTCCGGAGTGGAGGAGGGCCGGAGAGGTGACCCAGTACTTC | CAWSPEWRRAGEVTQYF
TRBD2 | . | TRBJ2-2 | TRBV19 | TGTGCCAGCCAGCCACTAGCGGGGGGTACCACCGGGGAGCTGTTTTTT | CASQPLAGGTTGELFF
. | . | TRBJ1-2 | TRBV2 | TGTGCCAGCAGTGAGAGCGCGAGCTATGGCTACACCTTC | CASSESASYGYTF
TRBD1 | . | TRBJ1-1 | TRBV6-5 | TGTGCCAGCAGTTACGGGCCAGGGGGCTCGAACACTGAAGCTTTCTTT | CASSYGPGGSNTEAFF
. | . | TRBJ2-1 | TRBV2 | TGTGCCAGCAGTGAAGCGAGGCGAAATGAGCAGTTCTTC | CASSEARRNEQFF
TRBD2 | . | TRBJ2-1 | TRBV5-6 | TGTGCCAGCAGCTTGGGACTAGCGGTAACCTACAATGAGCAGTTCTTC | CASSLGLAVTYNEQFF
. | once | TRBJ2-2 | TRBV2 | TGTGCCAGCAGTGCCCCCCAAAGAACGGCCGGGGAGCTGTTTTTT | CASSAPQRTAGELFF
. | . | TRBJ1-1 | TRBV28 | TGTGCCAGCAGTTTCGGGAGACTAACTGAAGCTTTCTTT | CASSFGRLTEAFF
. | few | TRBJ1-2 | TRBV5-1 | TGCGCCAGCAGCTTGGGGGCAGGGAAGGGAGGCTACACCTTC | CASSLGAGKGGYTF
. | . | TRBJ2-7 | TRBV11-2 | TGTGCCAGCAGCTTACTCCACGGCTACGAGCAGTACTTC | CASSLLHGYEQYF
TRBD1 | . | TRBJ1-5 | TRBV12-5 | TGTGCTAGTGGTTTGGGCCCGGGACAGAATCAGCCCCAGCATTTT | CASGLGPGQNQPQHF
TRBD2 | . | TRBJ2-1 | TRBV11-2 | TGTGCCAGCAGCCGGACTAGCGGGGGGGCCGTAGATGAGCAGTTCTTC | CASSRTSGGAVDEQFF
. | once | TRBJ1-5 | TRBV6-2/TRBV6-3 | TGTGCCAGCAGCCTCACGGGCAATCAGCCCCAGCATTTT | CASSLTGNQPQHF
. | . | TRBJ2-1 | TRBV19 | TGTGCCAGTACAACCTCTAAGGGGGTAGACTACAATGAGCAGTTCTTC | CASTTSKGVDYNEQFF
TRBD2 | . | TRBJ2-3 | TRBV7-6 | TGTGCCAGCAGCCTTGGACTAGCGGGGGGCACAGATACGCAGTATTTT | CASSLGLAGGTDTQYF
. | . | TRBJ2-1 | TRBV21-1 | TGTGCCAGCACCGGAAGACGAGGGTGGAACCCCCGGCCATTAGTCTCCTACAATGAGCAGTTCTTC | CASTGRRGWNPRPLVSYNEQFF
. | . | TRBJ2-2 | TRBV21-1 | TGTGCCAGCAGCACGGTGGACAGGGTCTTCACTACGAACACCGGGGAGCTGTTTTTT | CASSTVDRVFTTNTGELFF
TRBD1 | . | TRBJ1-1 | TRBV25-1 | TGTGCCAGCAGAGGACAGGGCAAGGGAACTGAAGCTTTCTTT | CASRGQGKGTEAFF
. | . | TRBJ1-5 | TRBV4-1 | TGCGCCAGCAGCCGTCAGTCCTTTAGCAATCAGCCCCAGCATTTT | CASSRQSFSNQPQHF